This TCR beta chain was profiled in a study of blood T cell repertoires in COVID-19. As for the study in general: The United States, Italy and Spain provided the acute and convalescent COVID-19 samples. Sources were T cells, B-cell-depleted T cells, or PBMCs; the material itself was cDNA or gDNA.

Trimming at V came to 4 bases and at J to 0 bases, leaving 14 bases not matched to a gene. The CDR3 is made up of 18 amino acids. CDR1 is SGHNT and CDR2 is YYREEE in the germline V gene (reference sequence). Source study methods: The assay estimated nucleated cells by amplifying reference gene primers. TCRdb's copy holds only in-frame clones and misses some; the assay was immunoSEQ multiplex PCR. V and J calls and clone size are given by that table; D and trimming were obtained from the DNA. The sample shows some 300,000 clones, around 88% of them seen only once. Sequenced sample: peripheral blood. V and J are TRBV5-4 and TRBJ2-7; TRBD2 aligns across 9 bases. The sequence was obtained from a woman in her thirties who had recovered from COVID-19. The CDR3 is CASSHKGSGGLSSYEQYF. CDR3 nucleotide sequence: TGTGCCAGCAGCCACAAGGGTAGCGGGGGACTCAGCTCCTACGAGCAGTACTTC.